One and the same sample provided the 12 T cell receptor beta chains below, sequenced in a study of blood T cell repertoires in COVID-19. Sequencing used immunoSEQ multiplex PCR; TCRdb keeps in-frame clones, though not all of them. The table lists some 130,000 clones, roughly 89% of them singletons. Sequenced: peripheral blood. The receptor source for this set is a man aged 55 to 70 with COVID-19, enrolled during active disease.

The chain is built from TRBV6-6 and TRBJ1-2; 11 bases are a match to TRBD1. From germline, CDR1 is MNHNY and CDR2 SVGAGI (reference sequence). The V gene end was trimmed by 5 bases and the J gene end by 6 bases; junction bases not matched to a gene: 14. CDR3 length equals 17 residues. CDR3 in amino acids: CASSPYGQGASNDGYTF. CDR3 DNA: TGTGCCAGCAGTCCTTACGGACAGGGGGCATCCAACGATGGCTACACCTTC.

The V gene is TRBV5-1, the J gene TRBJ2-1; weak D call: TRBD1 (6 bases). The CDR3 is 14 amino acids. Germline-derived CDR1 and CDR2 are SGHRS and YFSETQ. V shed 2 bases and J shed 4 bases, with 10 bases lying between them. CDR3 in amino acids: CASSFLGTYNEQFF. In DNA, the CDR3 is TGCGCCAGCAGCTTCCTGGGGACATACAATGAGCAGTTCTTC.

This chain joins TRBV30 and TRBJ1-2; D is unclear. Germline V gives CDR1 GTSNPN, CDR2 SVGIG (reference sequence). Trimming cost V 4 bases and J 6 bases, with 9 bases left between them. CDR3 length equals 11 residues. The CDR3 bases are TGTGCCTGGACCCTCCTCCATGGCTACACCTTC. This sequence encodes CAWTLLHGYTF.

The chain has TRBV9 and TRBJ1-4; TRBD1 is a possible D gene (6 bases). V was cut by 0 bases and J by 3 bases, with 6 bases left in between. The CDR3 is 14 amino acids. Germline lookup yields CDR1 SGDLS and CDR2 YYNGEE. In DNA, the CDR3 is TGTGCCAGCAGCGTAGGGACAGCTAATGAAAAACTGTTTTTT. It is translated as CASSVGTANEKLFF.

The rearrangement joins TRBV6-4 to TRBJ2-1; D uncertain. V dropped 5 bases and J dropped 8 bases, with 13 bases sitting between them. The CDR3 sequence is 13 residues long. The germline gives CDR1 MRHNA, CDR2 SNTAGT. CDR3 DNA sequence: TGTGCCAGCAGTAAGGAACAGCTCCATGAGCAGTTCTTC. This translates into CASSKEQLHEQFF.

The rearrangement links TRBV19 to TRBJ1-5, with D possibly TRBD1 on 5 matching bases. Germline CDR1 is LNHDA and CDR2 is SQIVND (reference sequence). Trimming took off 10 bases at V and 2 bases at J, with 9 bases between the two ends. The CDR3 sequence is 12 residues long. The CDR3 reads CATDSGNQPQHF. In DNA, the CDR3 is TGTGCCACAGACAGTGGCAATCAGCCCCAGCATTTT.

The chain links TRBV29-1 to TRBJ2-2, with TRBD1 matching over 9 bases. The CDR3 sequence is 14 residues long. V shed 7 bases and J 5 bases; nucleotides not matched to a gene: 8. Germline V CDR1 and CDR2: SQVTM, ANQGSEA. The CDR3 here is CSGGQGLETGELFF. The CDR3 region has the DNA TGCAGCGGCGGACAGGGGCTGGAAACCGGGGAGCTGTTTTTT.

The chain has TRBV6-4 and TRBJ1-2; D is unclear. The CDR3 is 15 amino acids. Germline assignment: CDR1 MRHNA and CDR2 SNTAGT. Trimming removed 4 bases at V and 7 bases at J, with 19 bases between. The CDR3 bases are TGTGCCAGCAGTGCCTCGCACAGTTCCTCCATTGGCTACACCTTC. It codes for CASSASHSSSIGYTF.

The CDR3 DNA reads as TGTGCCAGCAGCTCGGACAGGGTGAACACTGAAGCTTTCTTT. Translating gives CASSSDRVNTEAFF. The J gene is TRBJ1-1, the V gene TRBV7-9; 8 bases map to TRBD1. V shed 4 bases, J shed 0 bases, and the junction held 1 base outside the gene matches. Germline CDR1 is SEHNR and CDR2 is FQNEAQ (reference sequence). This CDR3 has 14 residues. The full variable domain, rest sourced from reference TRBV7-9 and TRBJ1-1, is DTGVSQNPRHKITKRGQNVTFRCDPISEHNRLYWYRQTLGQGPEFLTYFQNEAQLEKSRLLSDRFSAERPKGSFSTLEIQRTEQGDSAMYLCASSSDRVNTEAFFGQGTRLTVV.

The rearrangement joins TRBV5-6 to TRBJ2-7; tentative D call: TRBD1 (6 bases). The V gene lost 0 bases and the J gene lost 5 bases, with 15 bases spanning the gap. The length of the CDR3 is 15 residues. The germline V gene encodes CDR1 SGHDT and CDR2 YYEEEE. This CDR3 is CASSLAGQRSDEQYF. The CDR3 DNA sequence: TGTGCCAGCAGCTTGGCCGGACAGCGATCAGACGAGCAGTACTTC.

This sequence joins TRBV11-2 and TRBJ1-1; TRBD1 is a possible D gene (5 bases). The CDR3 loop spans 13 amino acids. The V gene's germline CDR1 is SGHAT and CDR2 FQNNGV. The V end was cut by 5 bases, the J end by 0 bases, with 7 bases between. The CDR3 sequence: CASSRGVNTEAFF. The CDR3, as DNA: TGTGCCAGCAGCCGGGGGGTGAACACTGAAGCTTTCTTT. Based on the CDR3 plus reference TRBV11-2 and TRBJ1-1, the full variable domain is EAGVAQSPRYKIIEKRQSVAFWCNPISGHATLYWYQQILGQGPKLLIQFQNNGVVDDSQLPKDRFSAERLKGVDSTLKIQPAKLEDSAVYLCASSRGVNTEAFFGQGTRLTVV.

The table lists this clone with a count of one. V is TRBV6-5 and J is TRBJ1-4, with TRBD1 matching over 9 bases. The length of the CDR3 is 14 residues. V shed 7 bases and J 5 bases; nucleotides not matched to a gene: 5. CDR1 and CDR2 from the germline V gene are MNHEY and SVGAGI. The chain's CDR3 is CASTEDRGNEKLFF. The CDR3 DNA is TGTGCCAGCACCGAAGACAGGGGGAATGAAAAACTGTTTTTT.